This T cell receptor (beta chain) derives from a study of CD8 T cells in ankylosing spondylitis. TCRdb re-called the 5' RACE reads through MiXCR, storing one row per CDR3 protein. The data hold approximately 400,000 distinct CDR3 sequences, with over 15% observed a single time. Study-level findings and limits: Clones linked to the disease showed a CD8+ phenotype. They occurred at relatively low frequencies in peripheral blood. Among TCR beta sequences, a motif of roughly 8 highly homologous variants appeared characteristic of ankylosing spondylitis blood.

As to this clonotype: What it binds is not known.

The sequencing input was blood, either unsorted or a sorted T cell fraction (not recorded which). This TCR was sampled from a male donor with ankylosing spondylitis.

CDR3 coding DNA: TGTGCCAGCAGTTATGGGACAGAGACCAATGAGCAGTTCTTC. Protein product: CASSYGTETNEQFF. The chain combines TRBV6-2 or TRBV6-3 with TRBJ2-1; 7 nucleotides agree with TRBD1. In germline, CDR1 is MNHEY, CDR2 SVGEGT. After removal of 3 bases from V and 6 bases from J, the junction contained 5 bases not matched to a gene. CDR3 size: 14 residues.